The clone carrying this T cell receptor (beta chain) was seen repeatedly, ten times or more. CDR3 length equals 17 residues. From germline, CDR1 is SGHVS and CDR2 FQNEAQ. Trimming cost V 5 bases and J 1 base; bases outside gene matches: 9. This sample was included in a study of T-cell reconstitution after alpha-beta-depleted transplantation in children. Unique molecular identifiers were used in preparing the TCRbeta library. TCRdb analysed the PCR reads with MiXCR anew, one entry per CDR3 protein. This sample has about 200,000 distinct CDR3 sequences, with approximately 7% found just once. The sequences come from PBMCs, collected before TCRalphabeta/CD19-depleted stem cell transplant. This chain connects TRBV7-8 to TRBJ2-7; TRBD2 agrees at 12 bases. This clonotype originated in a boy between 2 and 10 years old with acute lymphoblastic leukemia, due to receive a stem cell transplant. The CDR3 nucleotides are TGTGCCAGCAGCCGGACTAGCGGGATAGGGAGATCCTACGAGCAGTACTTC. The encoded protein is CASSRTSGIGRSYEQYF.